This is a list of T cell receptor beta chains from one sample in a study of blood T cells in healthy people across ages. TCRdb called the 5' RACE reads again in MiXCR, with one record for every CDR3 protein. The repertoire holds about 1,400,000 distinct CDR3 sequences, 55% to 75% seen once, with 6.5% to 8.5% in the top ten. Sequenced material: blood. These receptors all stem from a man aged 18 to 35 in good health. CDR3s include the opening cysteine and the closing phenylalanine or tryptophan. A D gene is named only where the DNA matches it firmly. Clone size appears in some rows only: once, few, many, or a class for an expanded clone.

J gene | clone size | D gene | CDR3 length | V gene | CDR3 DNA | CDR3 protein
TRBJ2-7 | - | - | 15 | TRBV7-2 | TGTGCCAGCAGCTTAGAGCCCACCTCACCCTACGAGCAGTACTTC | CASSLEPTSPYEQYF
TRBJ2-5 | - | TRBD2 | 15 | TRBV5-1 | TGCGCCAGCAGCAACTCTAGCGGGACACGAGAGACCCAGTACTTC | CASSNSSGTRETQYF
TRBJ1-1 | - | TRBD1 | 14 | TRBV12-3/TRBV12-4 | TGTGCCAGCAGCCCAACCTCCGGGACAGTCACGGCTTTCTTT | CASSPTSGTVTAFF
TRBJ2-3 | few | - | 13 | TRBV29-1 | TGCAGCGTTGGGTCCCAGAGCACAGATACGCAGTATTTT | CSVGSQSTDTQYF
TRBJ1-2 | - | TRBD1 | 13 | TRBV27 | TGTGCCAGCAGTTTACGGACAGGGAATGGCTACACCTTC | CASSLRTGNGYTF
TRBJ1-4 | - | - | 15 | TRBV12-3/TRBV12-4 | TGTGCCAGCAGCCCTGACACGGCAACTAATGAAAAACTGTTTTTT | CASSPDTATNEKLFF
TRBJ2-1 | - | - | 15 | TRBV5-1 | TGCGCCAGCAGCGTTTTTAGCCCCTCCAACAATGAGCAGTTCTTC | CASSVFSPSNNEQFF
TRBJ2-1 | - | TRBD2 | 16 | TRBV10-2 | TGCGCCAGCAGTGAGAAGTGGGTTAGCGGGACCAATGAGCAGTTCTTC | CASSEKWVSGTNEQFF
TRBJ2-1 | once | - | 12 | TRBV15 | TGTGCCACCAGCAGAGGAGGGATAGAGCAGTTCTTC | CATSRGGIEQFF
TRBJ2-7 | - | - | 13 | TRBV29-1 | TGCAGCGTTCAATATGGCGACAGCTACGAGCAGTACTTC | CSVQYGDSYEQYF
TRBJ2-7 | - | - | 14 | TRBV3-1 | TGTGCCAGCAGCCCTCGGTCCGGTTTCTACGAGCAGTACTTC | CASSPRSGFYEQYF
TRBJ2-5 | few | - | 17 | TRBV29-1 | TGCAGCGGGGGGACCGGGACAACTCGGGCCCTAGGGGAGACCCAGTACTTC | CSGGTGTTRALGETQYF
TRBJ1-2 | - | TRBD1 | 14 | TRBV20-1 | TGCAGTGCTAGAGAAAGGGGGCACGACTATGGCTACACCTTC | CSARERGHDYGYTF
TRBJ2-2 | - | - | 14 | TRBV29-1 | TGCAGCGTTGAACTTGGCCTAGCCGCCGGGGAGCTGTTTTTT | CSVELGLAAGELFF